The clone carrying this T cell receptor (beta chain) showed up many times. The data stem from a study of blood T cells in healthy people across ages. A J-beta primer mix and a sample-barcoded 5' primer were used in a second PCR of about 7 to 12 cycles. A tag from a template-switch adaptor with 12 random nucleotides marked each cDNA molecule. There were at least 2.5 million CDR3-containing paired-end reads obtained from each sample. TCRdb itself ran the 5' RACE reads through MiXCR, one entry per CDR3 protein. The sample lists approximately 810,000 distinct CDR3 sequences, more than 25% occurring once. Per the germline V gene, CDR1 is MNHEY and CDR2 is SVGEGT. This CDR3 contains 14 residues. V lost 8 bases and J 2 bases, leaving 13 bases between the germline ends.

Input material: blood. The chain couples TRBV6-2 or TRBV6-3 to TRBJ2-1; D is perhaps TRBD1 (6 bases). The sequence derives from an elderly woman in good health. The CDR3 DNA sequence: TGTGCCAGCGGAACCGGGACACCCTACAATGAGCAGTTCTTC. This translates into CASGTGTPYNEQFF.